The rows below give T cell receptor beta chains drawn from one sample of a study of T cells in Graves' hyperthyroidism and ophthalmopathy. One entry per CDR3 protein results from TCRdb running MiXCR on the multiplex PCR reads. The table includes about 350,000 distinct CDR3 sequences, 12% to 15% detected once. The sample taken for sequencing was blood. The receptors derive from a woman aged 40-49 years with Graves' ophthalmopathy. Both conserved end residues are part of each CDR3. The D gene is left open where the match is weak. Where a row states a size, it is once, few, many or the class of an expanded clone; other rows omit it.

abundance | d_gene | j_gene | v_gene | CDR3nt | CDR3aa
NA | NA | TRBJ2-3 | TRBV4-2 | TGTGCCAGCAGCCAAGGGGAGTGGCATAATACGCAGTATTTT | CASSQGEWHNTQYF
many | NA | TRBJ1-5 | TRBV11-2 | TGTGCCAGCAGCTTAAGAAGAGAGGGGCCCATCCGACACCTTAGCAATCAGCCCCAGCATTTT | CASSLRREGPIRHLSNQPQHF
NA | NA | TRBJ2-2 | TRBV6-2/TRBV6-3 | TGTGCCAGCAGTATGCCCAGCGGGGAGCTGTTTTTT | CASSMPSGELFF
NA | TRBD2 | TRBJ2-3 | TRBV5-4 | TGTGCCAGCAGCAATGCCGCTAGCGGCGGACTTACTAGCACAGATACGCAGTATTTT | CASSNAASGGLTSTDTQYF
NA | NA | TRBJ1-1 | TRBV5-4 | TGTGCCAGCGGCTGGGGACCTATGAACACTGAAGCTTTCTTT | CASGWGPMNTEAFF
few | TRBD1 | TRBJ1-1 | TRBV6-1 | TGTGCCAGCAATAAGGAGGGGGCAAACACTGAAGCTTTCTTT | CASNKEGANTEAFF
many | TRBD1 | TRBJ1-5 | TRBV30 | TGTGCCTGGAGTGAGGGACAGCCTAATCAGCCCCAGCATTTT | CAWSEGQPNQPQHF
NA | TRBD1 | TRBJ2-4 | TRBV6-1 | TGTGCCAGCAGTTTCACAGGGGACCACATTCAGTACTTC | CASSFTGDHIQYF
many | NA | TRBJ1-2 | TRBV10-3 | TGTGCCATCAGTGTTAAACGGGACACATTTAACTATGGCTACACCTTC | CAISVKRDTFNYGYTF
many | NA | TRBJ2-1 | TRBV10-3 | TGTGCCATCAGTGAGTCGTGGCAGGGGTCCTACAATGAGCAGTTCTTC | CAISESWQGSYNEQFF
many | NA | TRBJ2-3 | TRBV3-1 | TGTGCCAGCAGCCAGCATACGGCTAAAGATACGCAGTATTTT | CASSQHTAKDTQYF
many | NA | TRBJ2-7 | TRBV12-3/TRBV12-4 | TGTGCCAGCAGTTTAGGGGGGGCTTGGGTTTCCGAGCAGTACTTC | CASSLGGAWVSEQYF
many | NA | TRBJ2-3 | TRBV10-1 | TGCGCCAGCAGTGATATCGTGGGAGAGAGGGCAGATACGCAGTATTTT | CASSDIVGERADTQYF
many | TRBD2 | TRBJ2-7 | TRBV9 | TGTGCCAGCAGCCCGGGACTAGCGGGTCACGAGCAGTACTTC | CASSPGLAGHEQYF
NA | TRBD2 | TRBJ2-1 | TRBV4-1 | TGCGCCAGCAGCCAAGTGAAAGCGGGGGACCGTTACAATGAGCAGTTCTTC | CASSQVKAGDRYNEQFF
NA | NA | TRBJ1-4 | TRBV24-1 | TGTGCCACCAGTGATTTACGATTAACTGGGGCTTCACTGGGCACTAATGAAAAACTGTTTTTT | CATSDLRLTGASLGTNEKLFF
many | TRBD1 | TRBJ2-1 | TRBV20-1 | TGCAGCGTACGAACCGGGACAGGGGGCGTCCATGAGCAGTTCTTC | CSVRTGTGGVHEQFF
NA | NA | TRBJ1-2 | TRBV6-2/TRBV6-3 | TGTGCCAGCAGTTTCGCCGGGGGAGGGAACTATGGCTACACCTTC | CASSFAGGGNYGYTF
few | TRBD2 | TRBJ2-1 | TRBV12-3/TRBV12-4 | TGTGCCAGCACCCGAGGGAGGGTGCGTGAGCAGTTCTTC | CASTRGRVREQFF
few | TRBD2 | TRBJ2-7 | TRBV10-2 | TGCGCCAGCAGACCGGGACTAGCTCGGTACGAGCAGTACTTC | CASRPGLARYEQYF
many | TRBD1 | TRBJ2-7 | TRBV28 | TGTGCCAGTTTCACGAGGGGGCGTTCCTACGAGCAGTACTTC | CASFTRGRSYEQYF
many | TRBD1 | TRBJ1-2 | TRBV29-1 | TGCAGCGTTGTCGGGGACAGGGGACCCAACTATGGCTACACCTTC | CSVVGDRGPNYGYTF
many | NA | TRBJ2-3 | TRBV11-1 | TGTGCCAGCAGCTTAGTGGTCAGCGCGGGACACACAGATACGCAGTATTTT | CASSLVVSAGHTDTQYF
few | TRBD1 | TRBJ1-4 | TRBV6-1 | TGTGCCAGCAGTTTAATTGGGACAGGTGTTATAGGGGGTGAAAAACTGTTTTTT | CASSLIGTGVIGGEKLFF
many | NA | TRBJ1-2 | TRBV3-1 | TGTGCCAGCAGCCAAACAGCTTTAGACTACACCTTC | CASSQTALDYTF
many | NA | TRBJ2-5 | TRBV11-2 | TGTGCCAGCAGCTTAGAATGGCAGGACCAAGAGACCCAGTACTTC | CASSLEWQDQETQYF
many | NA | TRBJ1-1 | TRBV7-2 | TGTGCCAGCAGCCGATGGACAGCGAACACTGAAGCTTTCTTT | CASSRWTANTEAFF
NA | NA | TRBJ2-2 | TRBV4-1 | TGCGCCAGCAGCCAAGTCGCCGGCTACACCGGGGAGCTGTTTTTT | CASSQVAGYTGELFF
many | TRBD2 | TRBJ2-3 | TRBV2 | TGTGCCAGCAGGGGACTAGCGCCCACAGATACGCAGTATTTT | CASRGLAPTDTQYF
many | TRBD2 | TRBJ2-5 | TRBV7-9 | TGTGCCACCGGACCGGGACTAGCGGGACTGGGGGAGACCCAGTACTTC | CATGPGLAGLGETQYF
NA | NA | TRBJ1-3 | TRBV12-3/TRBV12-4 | TGTGCCAGCAGTCACCAAGGAAACACCATATATTTT | CASSHQGNTIYF
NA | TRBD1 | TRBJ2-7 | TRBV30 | TGTGCCTGGAGGACAGGGAGCTACGAGCAGTACTTC | CAWRTGSYEQYF
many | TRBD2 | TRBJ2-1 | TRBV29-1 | TGCAGCGGGGGACTAGCGGTAAATGAGCAGTTCTTC | CSGGLAVNEQFF
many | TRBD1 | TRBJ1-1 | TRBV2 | TGTGCCAGCAACAAACGACAGGGGTTCAACACTGAAGCTTTCTTT | CASNKRQGFNTEAFF
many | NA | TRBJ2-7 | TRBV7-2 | TGTGCCAGCAGCCTGGGACTGAGCTCCTACGAGCAGTACTTC | CASSLGLSSYEQYF
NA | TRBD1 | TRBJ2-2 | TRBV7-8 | TGTGCCAGCAGTGGCATCGGGACAGAGGAAATCACCGGGGAGCTGTTTTTT | CASSGIGTEEITGELFF
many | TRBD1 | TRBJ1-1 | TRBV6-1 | TGTGCCAGCAGTGAACGGACAGGGGTGACTGAAGCTTTCTTT | CASSERTGVTEAFF
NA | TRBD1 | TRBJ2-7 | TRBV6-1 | TGTGCCAGCAGAGACAGGACAGGACTTTACTCCTACGAGCAGTACTTC | CASRDRTGLYSYEQYF
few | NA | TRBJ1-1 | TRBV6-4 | TGTGCCAGCCACCCGTTGAACACTGAAGCTTTCTTT | CASHPLNTEAFF
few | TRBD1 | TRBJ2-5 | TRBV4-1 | TGCGCCAGCAGCCAGTATTCCACAGGGGGTGAGACCCAGTACTTC | CASSQYSTGGETQYF
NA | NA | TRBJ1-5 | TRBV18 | TGTGCCAGCTCAGGGCAGGGTCCTTGGCCCCAGCATTTT | CASSGQGPWPQHF
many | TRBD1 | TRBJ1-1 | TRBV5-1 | TGCGCCAGCAGCTACGGGACAGTAAACACTGAAGCTTTCTTT | CASSYGTVNTEAFF
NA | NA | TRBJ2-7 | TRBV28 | TGTGCCAGCAGTTTAGAAAATACCTCCTCCTACGAGCAGTACTTC | CASSLENTSSYEQYF
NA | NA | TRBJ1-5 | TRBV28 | TGTGCCAGCCTCTCGCTGGGCATTAGCAATCAGCCCCAGCATTTT | CASLSLGISNQPQHF
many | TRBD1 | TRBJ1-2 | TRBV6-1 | TGTGCCAGCAGTAAGCGACAGGGCGCTGGCTACACCTTC | CASSKRQGAGYTF
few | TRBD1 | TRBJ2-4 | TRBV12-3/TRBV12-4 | TGTGCCAGCAGTTTTGGGACAGAAAAAAACATTCAGTACTTC | CASSFGTEKNIQYF
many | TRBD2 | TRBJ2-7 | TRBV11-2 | TGTGCCAGCAGCTTCGGGACTAGCGGGTTCGAGCAGTACTTC | CASSFGTSGFEQYF
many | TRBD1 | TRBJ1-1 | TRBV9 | TGTGCCAGCAGCAACCAGCCAGGGGGAACTGAAGCTTTCTTT | CASSNQPGGTEAFF
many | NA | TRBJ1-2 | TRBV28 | TGTGCCAGCACCCTTCAGTGGAGGGATGGCTACACCTTC | CASTLQWRDGYTF
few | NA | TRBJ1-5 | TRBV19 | TGTGCCAGTAGTATCTTTAGTAGCAATCAGCCCCAGCATTTT | CASSIFSSNQPQHF
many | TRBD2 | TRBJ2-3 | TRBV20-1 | TGCAGTGCGAACGCCGGGACTAGCGGGGGGTCTCGCACAGATACGCAGTATTTT | CSANAGTSGGSRTDTQYF
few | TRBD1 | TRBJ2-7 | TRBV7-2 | TGTGCCAGCAGCGGGACAGACTACGAGCAGTACTTC | CASSGTDYEQYF
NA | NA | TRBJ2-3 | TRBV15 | TGTGCCACCAGCAGAGATCTAATCGGGACAGATACGCAGTATTTT | CATSRDLIGTDTQYF